This T cell receptor (beta chain) derives from a study of T cell repertoires in cytomegalovirus infection. Overall study: CMV infection plus the matching HLA type was flagged by public TCR beta signatures.

Losses at the gene ends were 6 bases for V and 6 bases for J; bases not matched to a gene: 8. Germline V gene sequence: CDR1 SQVTM, CDR2 ANQGSEA. The CDR3 consists of 15 residues. TCRdb analysed the reads with MiXCR anew, one entry per CDR3 protein. The data contain 500,000 to 600,000 distinct CDR3 sequences, 15% to 20% of them singletons. General study findings and limits: HLA-C-restricted, CMV-specific TCR beta clonotypes were dominant ex vivo. Based on cumulative public TCR beta family frequency, carriers of CMV plus the relevant HLA were identified.

This clonotype was found a few times. Its antigen is not known. This clonotype originated in a human donor in good health (CMV status not recorded). Some clones in this sample may be carry-over from other donors' samples. Material for sequencing was CD8+ T cells from PBMCs. V is TRBV29-1 and J is TRBJ2-2; 12 nucleotides align to TRBD1. CDR3 nucleotide sequence: TGCAGCGTGCCGGGACAGGGGGCGTTAGCCGGGGAGCTGTTTTTT. Translating gives CSVPGQGALAGELFF.